A few counts support the clone carrying this TCR beta chain. Its antigen is unknown. The repertoire was sequenced with immunoSEQ multiplex PCR; TCRdb's copy has only in-frame clones and lacks some. The sample has 110,000 or so clones; almost 90% are singletons. This sample stems from a study of cytomegalovirus exposure and HLA in healthy donors. The wider study: The roughly 110 validation repertoires were produced on the same platform as the roughly 660 repertoires of the first cohort. This was reported in a later analysis. The study, taken as a whole, reports: The study listed under 200 cytomegalovirus-associated TCR beta chains. The classifier was said to identify cytomegalovirus status with high specificity and sensitivity.

The sequencing input was PBMCs. The clonotype was recovered from a young woman in good health and CMV-seronegative.

CDR3 protein: CASSDAGGPDTQYF. CDR3 nucleotides: TGTGCCAGCAGTGACGCGGGGGGGCCAGATACGCAGTATTTT. The chain has TRBV6-4 and TRBJ2-3; 9 positions agree with TRBD2. Unmatched junction bases numbered 1, after V lost 2 bases and J lost 4 bases. The germline gives CDR1 MRHNA, CDR2 SNTAGT. The CDR3 runs to 14 residues.